This T cell receptor (beta chain) was identified in a study of cytomegalovirus exposure and HLA in healthy donors (dated by TCRdb to between 2016 and 2019). Context from the whole study: An earlier analysis of approximately 640 of the donors reported 250 to 350 Gb of sequence data and around 110 million unique TCR beta sequences from 190 million or so T cells. An early release that covered some 630 HLA-typed donors contained approximately 300 gigabases of sequencing data and some 87 million unique TCR sequences. Of the roughly 400 genotyped donors, 65% to 90% fell in the genetic ancestry cluster associated with self-reported Caucasian donors. The study aimed to test whether signatures of past pathogen exposure could be identified by cataloging public T cell receptors. The study used immunosequencing to profile the T cell repertoires of under 700 subjects and linked those repertoires to cytomegalovirus serostatus. A separate validation cohort of over 95 different subjects was used in addition to the approximately 610-subject first cohort. The study combined high-throughput TCR immunosequencing, statistical association of individual TCRs with disease status, and machine learning to predict cytomegalovirus infection status. In a later analysis, previously published TCR beta repertoires from 670 or so donors were re-analyzed and high-resolution HLA genotyping was added so that TCR occurrence patterns could be studied. Rather than using new phenotypic data, the later analysis identified candidate immune exposures from TCR beta sequences and from how often those sequences occurred across donors. An earlier analysis of approximately 630 of the donors applied high-throughput TCR beta sequencing to assess whether each TCR beta V gene segment acted as functional or pseudogenic. Donor age, sex, ethnicity and CMV serostatus were compiled alongside the repertoire data. Genome-wide SNP genotypes for about 65% of the 666 donors were used in a later genetic analysis, which treated that subset as a discovery cohort. All discovery cohort repertoires had been generated on a single sequencing platform. Both class I and class II loci were covered by HLA typing, at four-digit resolution. Typing coverage varied by locus: about 620-630 donors for A, B, C, DRB1 and DQB1; 522 for DQA1; more than 600 for DPA1; approximately 490 for DPB1. About five DR-DQ haplotypes were handled as single units for association and clustering because linkage in the cohort was strong. Among about 400 genotyped donors of the cohort, an average of approximately 220,000 unique TCR beta nucleotide sequences was sequenced per donor, of which roughly 17% were non-productive.

Library creation used the immunoSEQ multiplex PCR assay. A mixture of 60 forward primers for TCR Vbeta segments and 13 reverse primers for TCR Jbeta segments was used in the multiplex PCR. Amplification of the CDR3 region of rearranged TCR beta genes was performed with a multiplex PCR assay on genomic DNA. The amplified TCR beta libraries were sequenced on the Illumina HiSeq System as 87-base-pair reads. Turning to the authors' computational methods: A later analysis counted tens of millions of unique TCR beta chains across the 640 or so repertoires, and some 12 million of these chains were shared by at least two donors. Raw reads were error-corrected and collapsed into unique sequences by a nearest-neighbor algorithm in which closely related sequences were merged to remove PCR and sequencing errors. CDR3 sequences were aligned to IMGT reference sequences to assign V, D and J gene segments. Each retained sequence needed at least a six-nucleotide match to both a V gene segment and a J gene segment. A rearrangement counted as productive if the CDR3 had no stop codons and remained in frame with V and J, and every other rearrangement counted as non-productive. CDR3 was defined according to IMGT convention as the region running from the second conserved V-encoded cysteine to the conserved J-encoded phenylalanine. In an earlier analysis of more than 550 of the donors, sequences lacking an unambiguous match to a single V gene segment were excluded. An earlier analysis of just under 600 of the donors called V segments functional above 56.7% productive rearrangements and segregating when the between-donor standard deviation exceeded 5%. A statistical classification framework was built to diagnose cytomegalovirus status from the catalog of TCR beta chain sequences. In a later analysis, V and J genes were assigned by comparing TCR nucleotide sequences against IMGT/GENE-DB human TR gene sequences. A later analysis assigned CDR3 sequences and most-parsimonious VDJ recombination scenarios with the TCRdist pipeline. In a later analysis, each TCR beta chain was defined by its CDR3 amino acid sequence together with its V-gene family, and reads lacking a unique V-gene family were excluded. To address suspected cross-contamination and a sequencing artifact, a later analysis removed a few hundred highly shared, low-generation-probability nucleotide sequences. In a later analysis, a clonal expansion index for each public chain was calculated from normalized within-repertoire ranks of inferred template counts. In a later analysis, generation probabilities were computed using a VDJ recombination model fitted to out-of-frame rearrangements, and the results were checked against IGoR. In a later analysis, hypergeometric tests were used to score TCR-TCR, TCR-HLA and TCR-CMV co-occurrence, with a repertoire-size bias correction applied to TCR pairs. A later analysis estimated false discovery rates by permuting HLA or CMV assignments 20 times. In a later analysis, co-occurring TCRs were grouped with DBSCAN, and TCRdist sequence similarity was added when clustering was performed within HLA-allele-positive subsets. Repertoires with fewer than 30,000 or more than 120,000 public chains were left out of co-occurrence clustering, as were five repertoires with anomalous nucleotide sharing. Entries here come from immuneACCESS through TCRdb and include only in-frame sequences with V and J called. Some clones fail to appear in such tables; in the studies checked, an unresolved V gene covers under half of the shortfall, and the cause of the remainder is unknown. V and J calls and clone size are copied from that table; D and trimming were computed from the DNA. This sample is represented by about 130,000 clones; approximately 80% of them were singletons. The leading ten clones occupy more than 10% of the sample.

Broader findings and caveats from the paper: Assigning TCR associations to individual alleles was difficult when HLA alleles, especially DR and DQ, strongly co-occurred. A later analysis associated 15,000 or so TCR beta sequences with specific HLA alleles at a false discovery rate of 0.05. Three of the identified cytomegalovirus-associated TCR beta chains were confirmed in vitro to be specific for cytomegalovirus antigens. Roughly uniform sequencing depth across donors was assumed in presence/absence analyses, although this assumption may not hold. The cohort was sequenced for TCR beta chains only, and without alpha or paired-chain data the features that could be detected were limited. A later genetic analysis reported fewer N-insertions in productive TCRs among donors in an Asian-associated ancestry cluster than the roughly 700-donor mean. The sequencing pipeline was judged likely to have produced a cluster of highly shared sequence variants as a technical artifact. According to a later analysis, most CMV-associated TCR beta chains appeared to be HLA-restricted, and the HLA associations seemed to be driven largely by CMV exposure. A later genetic analysis associated a missense DCLRE1C variant with V-gene and J-gene trimming of TCR beta chains, and an independent cohort replicated the association. A further reported finding was that TCR beta sequences accurately predicted the HLA-A and HLA-B alleles for most subjects in the first cohort. A total of 164 TCR beta chains were listed by the study as associated with cytomegalovirus. According to a later analysis, parvovirus B19, influenza, CMV and Epstein-Barr virus appeared linked to several top co-occurrence clusters. Correlated functional status among segregating V segments might be attributable to linkage disequilibrium, but an unknown experimental factor could not be ruled out. Because HLA typing was unavailable for some donors at each locus, only the typed subset was used in association tests. CMV serostatus was the only immune exposure information available for the cohort. The classifier was reported to diagnose cytomegalovirus status with high specificity and sensitivity in both the original cohort and the validation cohort. In a later analysis, TCR association rates were found to vary across HLA loci, with the most associated TCRs seen for DRB1 alleles and the fewest for HLA-C alleles. The authors suggested that the approach could potentially be extended to other disease states and immunological phenotypes. Most TCR sequences were observed very rarely across donors, whereas some public TCRs were present in many individuals. In a later analysis, HLA-associated TCR beta chains showed more clonal expansion and lower generation probabilities than non-associated chains that were equally common. About 15 rarely observed V segments, including chromosome 9 orphons, were excluded from the earlier analysis of approximately 500 of the donors because counts were too low. In an earlier analysis of about 550 of the donors, most TCR beta V segments were observed in productive rearrangements about 87% or about 30% of the time, broadly matching IMGT annotations.

The cohort was made up of 666 healthy bone marrow donors. All cohort members were sampled while nominally healthy, although unrecorded immune exposures were likely present. The donor was CMV seropositive and belonged to the group of 250 to 300 seropositive cohort members. Each donor provided a peripheral blood sample, and peripheral blood mononuclear cells were used for TCR beta sequencing. The Qiagen DNeasy Blood Extraction Kit was used to extract genomic DNA from the blood cell samples. Of note for this clone: There is no known antigen for this receptor. The sample holds no much larger clone one base away, and base qualities are not on file.

This TCR came from a woman aged 35 to 49 in good health and CMV-seropositive. Sequencing was done on a sample of PBMCs.

The CDR3 has the sequence CATSRDWRGPNGQFF. The nucleotide sequence reads TGTGCCACCAGCAGAGATTGGAGGGGACCGAACGGACAGTTCTTC. The chain links TRBV15 with TRBJ2-1; the D gene is perhaps TRBD2, on 6 matching bases. CDR1 LNHNV and CDR2 YYDKDF were looked up in the germline V gene (reference sequence). The CDR3 runs 15 amino acids, cysteine and phenylalanine included. Only CDR3 DNA is held: 45 bases, read in frame from base 1. V and J are truncated by 0 bases and 13 bases respectively, leaving an intervening sequence of 19 bases.